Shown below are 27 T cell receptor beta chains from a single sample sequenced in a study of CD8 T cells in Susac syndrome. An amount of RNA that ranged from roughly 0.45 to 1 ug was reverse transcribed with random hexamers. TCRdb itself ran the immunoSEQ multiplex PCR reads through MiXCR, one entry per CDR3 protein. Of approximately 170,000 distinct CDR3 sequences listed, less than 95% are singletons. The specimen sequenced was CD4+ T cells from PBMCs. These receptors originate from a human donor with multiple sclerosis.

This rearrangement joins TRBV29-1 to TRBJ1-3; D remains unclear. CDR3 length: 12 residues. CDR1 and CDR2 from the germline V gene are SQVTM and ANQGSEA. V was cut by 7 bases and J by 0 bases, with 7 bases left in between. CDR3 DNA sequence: TGCAGCGCAACAGCCTCTGGAAACACCATATATTTT. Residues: CSATASGNTIYF.

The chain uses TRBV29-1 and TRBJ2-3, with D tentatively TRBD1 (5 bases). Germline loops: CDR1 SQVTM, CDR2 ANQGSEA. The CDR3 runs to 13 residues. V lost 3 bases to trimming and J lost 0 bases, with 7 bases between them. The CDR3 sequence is CSVDRVSTDTQYF. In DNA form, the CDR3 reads TGCAGCGTTGACAGGGTCAGCACAGATACGCAGTATTTT.

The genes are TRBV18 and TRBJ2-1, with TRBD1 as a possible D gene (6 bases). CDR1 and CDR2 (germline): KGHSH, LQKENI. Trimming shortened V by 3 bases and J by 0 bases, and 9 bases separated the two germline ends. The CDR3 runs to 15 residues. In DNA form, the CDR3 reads TGTGCCAGCTCACCCCAGGGGAGCTCCTACAATGAGCAGTTCTTC. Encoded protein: CASSPQGSSYNEQFF. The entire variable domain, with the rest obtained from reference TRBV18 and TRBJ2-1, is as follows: NAGVMQNPRHLVRRRGQEARLRCSPMKGHSHVYWYRQLPEEGLKFMVYLQKENIIDESGMPKERFSAEFPKEGPSILRIQQVVRGDSAAYFCASSPQGSSYNEQFFGPGTRLTVL.

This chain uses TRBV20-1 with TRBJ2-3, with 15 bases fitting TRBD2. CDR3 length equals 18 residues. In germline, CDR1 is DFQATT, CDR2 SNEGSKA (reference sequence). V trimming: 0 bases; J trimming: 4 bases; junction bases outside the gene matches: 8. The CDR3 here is CSARDEGLAGGVSDTQYF. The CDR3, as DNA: TGCAGTGCTAGAGATGAGGGACTAGCGGGAGGAGTGTCAGATACGCAGTATTTT.

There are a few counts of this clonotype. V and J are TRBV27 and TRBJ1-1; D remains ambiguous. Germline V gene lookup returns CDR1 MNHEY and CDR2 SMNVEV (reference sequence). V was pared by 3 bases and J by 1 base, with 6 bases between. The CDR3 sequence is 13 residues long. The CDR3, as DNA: TGTGCCAGCAGTTTGGTGGGGAACACTGAAGCTTTCTTT. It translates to CASSLVGNTEAFF.

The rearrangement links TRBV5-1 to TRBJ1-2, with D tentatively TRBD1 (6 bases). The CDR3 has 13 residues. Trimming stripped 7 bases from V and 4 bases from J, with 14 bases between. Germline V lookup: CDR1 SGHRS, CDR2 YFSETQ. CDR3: CASAPEGVYGYTF. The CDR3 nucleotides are TGCGCCAGCGCCCCCGAGGGGGTCTATGGCTACACCTTC.

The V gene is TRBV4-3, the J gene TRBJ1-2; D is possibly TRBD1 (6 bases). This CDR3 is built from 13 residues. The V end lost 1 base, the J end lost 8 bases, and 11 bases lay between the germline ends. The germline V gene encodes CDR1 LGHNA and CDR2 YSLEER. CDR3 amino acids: CASSQVTGLGYTF. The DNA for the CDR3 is TGCGCCAGCAGCCAAGTAACAGGGTTAGGCTACACCTTC.

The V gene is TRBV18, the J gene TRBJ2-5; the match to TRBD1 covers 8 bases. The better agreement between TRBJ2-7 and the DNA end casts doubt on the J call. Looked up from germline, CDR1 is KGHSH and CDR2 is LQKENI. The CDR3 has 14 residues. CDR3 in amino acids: CASSPPTQGDEQYF. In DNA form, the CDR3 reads TGTGCCAGCTCACCACCGACACAGGGGGACGAGCAGTACTTC.

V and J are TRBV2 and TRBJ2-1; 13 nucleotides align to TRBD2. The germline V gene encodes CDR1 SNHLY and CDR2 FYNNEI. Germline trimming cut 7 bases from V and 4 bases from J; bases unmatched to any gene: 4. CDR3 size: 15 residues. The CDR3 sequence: CASTGTSGMYNEQFF. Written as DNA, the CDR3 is TGTGCCAGCACCGGGACTAGCGGGATGTACAATGAGCAGTTCTTC.

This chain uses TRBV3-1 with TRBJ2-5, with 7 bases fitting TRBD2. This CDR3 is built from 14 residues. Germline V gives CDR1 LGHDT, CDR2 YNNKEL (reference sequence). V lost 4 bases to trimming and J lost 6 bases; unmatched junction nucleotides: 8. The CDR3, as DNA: TGTGCCAGCAGCCGAGGACTAGGCGTGAAGACCCAGTACTTC. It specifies CASSRGLGVKTQYF.

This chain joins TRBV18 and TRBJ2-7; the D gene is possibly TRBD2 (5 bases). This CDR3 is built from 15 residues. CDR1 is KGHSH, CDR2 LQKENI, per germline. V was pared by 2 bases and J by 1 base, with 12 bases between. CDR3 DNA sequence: TGTGCCAGCTCACCATCCAGCGGCATATCCTACGAGCAGTACTTC. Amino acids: CASSPSSGISYEQYF.

CDR3 loop: CASGGQADYGYTF. As DNA, the CDR3 is TGTGCCAGCGGCGGCCAGGCGGATTATGGCTACACCTTC. The chain employs TRBV12-3 or TRBV12-4 and TRBJ1-2, with unresolved D. V lost 8 bases to trimming and J lost 5 bases, with 15 bases between them. CDR3 length equals 13 residues.

In DNA, the CDR3 is TGCAGTGCCCCGACGGAGACCCAGTACTTC. It encodes CSAPTETQYF. This chain connects TRBV20-1 to TRBJ2-5; unclear D gene. Germline CDR1 is DFQATT and CDR2 is SNEGSKA (reference sequence). This CDR3 has 10 amino acids. V shed 6 bases and J shed 5 bases, with 7 bases lying between them.

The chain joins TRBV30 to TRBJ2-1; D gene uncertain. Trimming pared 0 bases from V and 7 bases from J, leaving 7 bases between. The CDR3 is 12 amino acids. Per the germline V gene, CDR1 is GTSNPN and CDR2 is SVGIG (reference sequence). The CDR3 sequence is CAWSVLNNEQFF. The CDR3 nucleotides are TGTGCCTGGAGTGTACTAAATAATGAGCAGTTCTTC. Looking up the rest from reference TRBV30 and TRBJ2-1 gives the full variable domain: SQTIHQWPATLVQPVGSPLSLECTVEGTSNPNLYWYRQAAGRGLQLLFYSVGIGQISSEVPQNLSASRPQDRQFILSSKKLLLSDSGFYLCAWSVLNNEQFFGPGTRLTVL.

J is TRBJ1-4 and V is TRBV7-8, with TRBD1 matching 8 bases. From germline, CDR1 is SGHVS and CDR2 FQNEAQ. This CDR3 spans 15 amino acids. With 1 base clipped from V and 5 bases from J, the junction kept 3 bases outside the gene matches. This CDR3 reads CASSLGTGSNEKLFF. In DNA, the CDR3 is TGTGCCAGCAGCTTAGGGACAGGGTCGAATGAAAAACTGTTTTTT.

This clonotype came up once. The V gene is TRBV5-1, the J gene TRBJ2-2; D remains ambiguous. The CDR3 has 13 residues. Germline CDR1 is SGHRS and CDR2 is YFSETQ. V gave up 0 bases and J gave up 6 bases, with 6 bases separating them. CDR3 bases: TGCGCCAGCAGCTTGGCACAATCCGGGGAGCTGTTTTTT. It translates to CASSLAQSGELFF. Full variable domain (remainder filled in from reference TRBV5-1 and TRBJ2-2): KAGVTQTPRYLIKTRGQQVTLSCSPISGHRSVSWYQQTPGQGLQFLFEYFSETQRNKGNFPGRFSGRQFSNSRSEMNVSTLELGDSALYLCASSLAQSGELFFGEGSRLTVL.

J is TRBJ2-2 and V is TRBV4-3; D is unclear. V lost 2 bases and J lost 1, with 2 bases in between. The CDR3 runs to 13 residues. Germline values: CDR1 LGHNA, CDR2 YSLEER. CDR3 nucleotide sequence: TGCGCCAGCAGCCAACTGAACACCGGGGAGCTGTTTTTT. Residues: CASSQLNTGELFF.

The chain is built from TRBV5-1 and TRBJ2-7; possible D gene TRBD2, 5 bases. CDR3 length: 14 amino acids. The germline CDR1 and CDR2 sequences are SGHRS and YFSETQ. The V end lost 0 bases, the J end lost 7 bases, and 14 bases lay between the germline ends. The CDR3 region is CASSLAAYSGEQYF. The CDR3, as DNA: TGCGCCAGCAGCTTGGCCGCTTACAGCGGAGAGCAGTACTTC.

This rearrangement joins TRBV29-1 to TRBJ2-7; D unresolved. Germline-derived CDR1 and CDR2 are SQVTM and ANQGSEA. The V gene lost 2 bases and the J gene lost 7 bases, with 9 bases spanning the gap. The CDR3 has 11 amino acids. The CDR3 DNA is TGCAGCGTTGAATTCCTACGAGAGCAGTACTTC. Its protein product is CSVEFLREQYF.

CDR3 amino acids: CASSPHWRESTDTQYF. CDR3 sequence (DNA): TGTGCCAGCAGCCCCCACTGGCGGGAGAGCACAGATACGCAGTATTTT. This rearrangement joins TRBV7-9 to TRBJ2-3, with 7 bases matching TRBD2. Germline trimming cut 5 bases from V and 0 bases from J; bases unmatched to any gene: 8. Germline loops: CDR1 SEHNR, CDR2 FQNEAQ (reference sequence). This CDR3 has 16 amino acids.

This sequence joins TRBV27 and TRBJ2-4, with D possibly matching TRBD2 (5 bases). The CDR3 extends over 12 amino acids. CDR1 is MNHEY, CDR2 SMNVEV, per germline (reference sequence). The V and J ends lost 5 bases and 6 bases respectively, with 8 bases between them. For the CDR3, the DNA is TGTGCCAGCAGTGAAGAGGGAAACATTCAGTACTTC. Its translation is CASSEEGNIQYF.

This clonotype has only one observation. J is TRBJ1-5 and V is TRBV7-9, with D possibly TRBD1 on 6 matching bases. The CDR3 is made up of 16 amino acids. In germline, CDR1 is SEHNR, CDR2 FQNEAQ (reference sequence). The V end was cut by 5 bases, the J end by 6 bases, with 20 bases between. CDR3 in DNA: TGTGCCAGCAGCCTAGGCGGGGGTAGGGGGTCTCAGCCCCAGCATTTT. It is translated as CASSLGGGRGSQPQHF.

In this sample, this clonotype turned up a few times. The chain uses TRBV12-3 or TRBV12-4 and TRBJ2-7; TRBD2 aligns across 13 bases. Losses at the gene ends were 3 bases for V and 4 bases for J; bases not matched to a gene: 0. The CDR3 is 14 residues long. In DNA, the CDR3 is TGTGCCAGCAGTTTGGGACTAGCGGGGTACGAGCAGTACTTC. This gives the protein CASSLGLAGYEQYF.

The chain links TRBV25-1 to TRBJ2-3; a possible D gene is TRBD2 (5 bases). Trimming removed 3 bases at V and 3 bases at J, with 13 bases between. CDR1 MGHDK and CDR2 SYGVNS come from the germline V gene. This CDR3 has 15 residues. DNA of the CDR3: TGTGCCAGCAGTGATGGTCGGGAATCAACAGATACGCAGTATTTT. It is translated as CASSDGRESTDTQYF. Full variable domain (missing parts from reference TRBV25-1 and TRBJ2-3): EADIYQTPRYLVIGTGKKITLECSQTMGHDKMYWYQQDPGMELHLIHYSYGVNSTEKGDLSSESTVSRIRTEHFPLTLESARPSHTSQYLCASSDGRESTDTQYFGPGTRLTVL.

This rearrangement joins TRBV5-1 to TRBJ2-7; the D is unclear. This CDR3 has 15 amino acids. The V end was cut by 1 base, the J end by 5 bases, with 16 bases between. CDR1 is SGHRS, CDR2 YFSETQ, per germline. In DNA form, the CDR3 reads TGCGCCAGCAGCTTGTGGTCGGGTTCAGGCAACGAGCAGTACTTC. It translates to CASSLWSGSGNEQYF.

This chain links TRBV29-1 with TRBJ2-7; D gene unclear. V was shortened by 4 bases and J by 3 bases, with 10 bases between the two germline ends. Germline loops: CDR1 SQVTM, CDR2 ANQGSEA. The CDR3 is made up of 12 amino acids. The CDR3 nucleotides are TGCAGCGTTGTTAGGGCCGGCTACGAGCAGTACTTC. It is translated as CSVVRAGYEQYF.

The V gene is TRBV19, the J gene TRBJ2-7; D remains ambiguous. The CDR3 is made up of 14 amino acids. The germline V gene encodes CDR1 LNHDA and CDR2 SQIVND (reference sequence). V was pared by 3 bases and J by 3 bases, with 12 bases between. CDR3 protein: CASSIGGSLYEQYF. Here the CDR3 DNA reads TGTGCCAGTAGTATCGGCGGCTCCCTCTACGAGCAGTACTTC.